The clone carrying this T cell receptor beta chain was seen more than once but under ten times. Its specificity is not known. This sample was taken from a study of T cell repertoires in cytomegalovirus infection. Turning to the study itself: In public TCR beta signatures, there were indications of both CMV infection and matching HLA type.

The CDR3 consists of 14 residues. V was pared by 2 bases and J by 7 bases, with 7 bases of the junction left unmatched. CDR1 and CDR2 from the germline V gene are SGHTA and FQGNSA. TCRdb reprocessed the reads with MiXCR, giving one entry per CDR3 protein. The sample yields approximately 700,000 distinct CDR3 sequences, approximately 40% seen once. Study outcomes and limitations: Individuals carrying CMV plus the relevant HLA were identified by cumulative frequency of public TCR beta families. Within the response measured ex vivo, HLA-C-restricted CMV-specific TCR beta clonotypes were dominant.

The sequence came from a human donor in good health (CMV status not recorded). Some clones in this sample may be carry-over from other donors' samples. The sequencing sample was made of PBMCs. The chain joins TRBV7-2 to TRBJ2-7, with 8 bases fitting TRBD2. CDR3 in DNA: TGTGCCAGCAGCTTAATTAGCGGGACGGGGGAGCAGTACTTC. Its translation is CASSLISGTGEQYF.